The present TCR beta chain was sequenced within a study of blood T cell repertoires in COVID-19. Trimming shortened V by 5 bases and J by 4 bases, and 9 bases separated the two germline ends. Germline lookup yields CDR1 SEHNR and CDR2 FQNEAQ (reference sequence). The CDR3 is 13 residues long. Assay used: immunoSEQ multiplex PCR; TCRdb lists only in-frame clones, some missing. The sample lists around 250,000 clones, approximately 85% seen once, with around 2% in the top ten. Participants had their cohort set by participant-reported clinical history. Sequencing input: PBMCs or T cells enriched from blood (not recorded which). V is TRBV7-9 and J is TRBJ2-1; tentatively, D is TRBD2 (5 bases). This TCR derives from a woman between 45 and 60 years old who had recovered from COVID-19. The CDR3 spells CASSDRGYNEQFF. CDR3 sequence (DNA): TGTGCCAGCAGCGATCGGGGATACAATGAGCAGTTCTTC.